This T cell receptor (beta chain) was identified during a study of CD8+ T cells in alopecia areata. Background on the study: Patients remained on tofacitinib for 6 to 18 months and then went 6 months without it. General study points: Lesional scalp displayed greater clonality than normal scalp, most notably in alopecia totalis/universalis. The study found TCR sharing across patients less clear than in mice, possibly for HLA reasons.

To note about this clone: Its target is unknown.

The sorting of PBMCs gave CD4+ and CD8+ T cells. Trimming cost V 7 bases and J 11 bases; bases outside gene matches: 10. This CDR3 is 12 amino acids long. The V gene's germline CDR1 is SEHNR and CDR2 FQNEAQ (reference sequence). Extracted from the samples, RNA was reverse transcribed into cDNA to serve as the sequencing template. Profiling relied on immunoSEQ multiplex PCR, and the TCRdb table lists in-frame clones only, not all of them. Here the sample spans around 160,000 clones, over 70% being singletons. The source was CD8+ T cells sorted from blood, collected at week 0. The sequence was collected from a human donor with alopecia areata. The rearrangement joins TRBV7-9 to TRBJ1-1, with 7 bases that match TRBD1. The CDR3 region has the DNA TGTGCCAGCAACCTCGGAGGGACAGAGGCTTTCTTT. This encodes CASNLGGTEAFF.